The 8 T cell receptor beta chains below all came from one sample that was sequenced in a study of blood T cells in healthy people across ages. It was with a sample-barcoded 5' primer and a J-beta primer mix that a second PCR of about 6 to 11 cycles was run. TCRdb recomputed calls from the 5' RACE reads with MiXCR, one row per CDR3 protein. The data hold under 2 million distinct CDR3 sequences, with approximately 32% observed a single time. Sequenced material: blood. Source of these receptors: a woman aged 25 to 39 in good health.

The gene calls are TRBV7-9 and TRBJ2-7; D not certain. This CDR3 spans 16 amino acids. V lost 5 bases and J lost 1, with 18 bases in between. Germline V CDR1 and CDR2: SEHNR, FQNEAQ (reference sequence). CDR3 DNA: TGTGCCAGCAGCGCCCTTCGGACCTGGCCTTCCTACGAGCAGTACTTC. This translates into CASSALRTWPSYEQYF. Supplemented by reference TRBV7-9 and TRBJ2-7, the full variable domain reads DTGVSQNPRHKITKRGQNVTFRCDPISEHNRLYWYRQTLGQGPEFLTYFQNEAQLEKSRLLSDRFSAERPKGSFSTLEIQRTEQGDSAMYLCASSALRTWPSYEQYFGPGTRLTVT.

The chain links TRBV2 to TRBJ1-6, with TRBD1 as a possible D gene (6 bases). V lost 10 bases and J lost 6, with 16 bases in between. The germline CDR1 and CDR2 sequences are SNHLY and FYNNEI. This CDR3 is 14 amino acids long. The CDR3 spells CATGGLQANSPLHF. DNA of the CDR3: TGTGCCACGGGGGGCCTTCAAGCTAATTCACCCCTCCACTTT.

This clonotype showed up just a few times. CDR3 sequence (DNA): TGTGCCAGCAGTTCCGACAGGGGGAGTCAGCCCCAGCATTTT. Residues: CASSSDRGSQPQHF. The chain recombines TRBV27 with TRBJ1-5, with 9 bases identical to TRBD1. J was trimmed by 6 bases and V by 4 bases; bases with no gene match: 4. The length of the CDR3 is 14 residues. Germline V gene sequence: CDR1 MNHEY, CDR2 SMNVEV (reference sequence).

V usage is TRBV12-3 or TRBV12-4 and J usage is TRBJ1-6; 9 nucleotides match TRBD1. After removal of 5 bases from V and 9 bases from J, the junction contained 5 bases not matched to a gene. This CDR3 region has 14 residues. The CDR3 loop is CASSRGQGISPLHF. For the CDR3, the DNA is TGTGCCAGCAGTCGGGGACAGGGCATTTCACCCCTCCACTTT.

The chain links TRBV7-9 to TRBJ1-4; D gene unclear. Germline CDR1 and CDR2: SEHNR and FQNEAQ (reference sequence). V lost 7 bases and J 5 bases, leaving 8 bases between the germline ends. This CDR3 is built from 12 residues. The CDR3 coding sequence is TGTGCCAGCACATCGCTCAATGAAAAACTGTTTTTT. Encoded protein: CASTSLNEKLFF.

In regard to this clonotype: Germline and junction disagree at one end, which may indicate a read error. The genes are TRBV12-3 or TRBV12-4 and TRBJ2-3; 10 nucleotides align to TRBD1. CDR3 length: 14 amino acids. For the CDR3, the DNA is TGTGCCAGCAGAATGGGGACAGGGGCAGATGCGCAGTATTTT. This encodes CASRMGTGADAQYF.

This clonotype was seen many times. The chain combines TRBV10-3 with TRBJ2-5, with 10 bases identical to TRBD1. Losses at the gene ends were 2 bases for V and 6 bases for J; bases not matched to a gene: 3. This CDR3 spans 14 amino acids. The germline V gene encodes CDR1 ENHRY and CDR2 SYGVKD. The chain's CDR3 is CAISEGTGVKTQYF. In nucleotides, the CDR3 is TGTGCCATCAGTGAGGGGACAGGGGTAAAGACCCAGTACTTC.

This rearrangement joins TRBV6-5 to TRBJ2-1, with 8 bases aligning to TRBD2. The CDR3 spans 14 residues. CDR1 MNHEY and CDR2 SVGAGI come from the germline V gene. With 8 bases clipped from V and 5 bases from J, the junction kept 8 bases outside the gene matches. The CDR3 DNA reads TGTGCCAGCCGAGCCAGCGGGGGCAACAATGAGCAGTTCTTC. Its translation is CASRASGGNNEQFF.